The rows below give T cell receptor beta chains drawn from one sample of a study of T cell changes during pregnancy in multiple sclerosis. Sequenced by immunoSEQ multiplex PCR; TCRdb stores in-frame clones only, minus some. Among 35,000 to 50,000 clones listed, about 90% were seen once. The sample consisted of CD4+ T cells from peripheral blood mononuclear cells, taken after pregnancy. The source of these receptors is a female donor in good health, enrolled as a control in a pregnancy study. Each CDR3 is given with its conserved first and last residue. A D gene is named only where the DNA matches it firmly. Expanded clones get a size class; other rows say once, few or many, or leave the size out.

d_call,v_call,clone_size,j_call,cdr3_nt,cdr3_aa
TRBD1,TRBV28,.,TRBJ1-5,TGTGCCATCAGGGGGGGTAGCAATCAGCCCCAGCATTTT,CAIRGGSNQPQHF
.,TRBV6-1,.,TRBJ1-5,TGTGCCAGCAGTGACCTTTTTCGGGGACGAGGGGGTAGCAATCAGCCCCAGCATTTT,CASSDLFRGRGGSNQPQHF
.,TRBV18,.,TRBJ2-2,TGTGCCAGCTCACCAAGACAGAACACCGGGGAGCTGTTTTTT,CASSPRQNTGELFF
.,TRBV29-1,once,TRBJ2-7,TGCAGCGTCCTGATGACAGGCTACGAGCAGTACTTC,CSVLMTGYEQYF
.,TRBV4-1,once,TRBJ2-4,TGCGCCAGCAGCCAAGCTAAGGCGGGGTTAACCAAAAACATTCAGTACTTC,CASSQAKAGLTKNIQYF
TRBD1,TRBV7-7,.,TRBJ2-5,TGTGCCAGCAGCCACGGACAGGGGGCAAAGACCCAGTACTTC,CASSHGQGAKTQYF
.,TRBV27,.,TRBJ2-3,TGTGCCAGCCAGGAGGGGCCAGATACGCAGTATTTT,CASQEGPDTQYF
.,TRBV5-1,.,TRBJ2-5,TGCGCCAGCAGCTTGGGTAGCGGTCTTGGGGAGACCCAGTACTTC,CASSLGSGLGETQYF
TRBD1,TRBV19,.,TRBJ1-1,TGTGCCAGTAGTGTTTACGGACAGGCTGGGGTCTCTGAAGCTTTCTTT,CASSVYGQAGVSEAFF
.,TRBV18,.,TRBJ1-3,TGTGCCAGCTCACCATACGCAGATACCTCTGGAAACACCATATATTTT,CASSPYADTSGNTIYF
.,TRBV5-1,.,TRBJ2-7,TGCGCCAGCAGCTTGGGGTACAGGGACTACGAGCAGTACTTC,CASSLGYRDYEQYF
.,TRBV5-1,.,TRBJ1-4,TGCGCCAGCAGCTTGAGCACCGTAAATGAAAAACTGTTTTTT,CASSLSTVNEKLFF
.,TRBV5-4,.,TRBJ1-1,TGTGCCAGCAGCCCCCACGACAGGAAAAACACTGAAGCTTTCTTT,CASSPHDRKNTEAFF
.,TRBV5-6,.,TRBJ2-1,TGTGCCAGCAGCCCCGACAGATTCTACAATGAGCAGTTCTTC,CASSPDRFYNEQFF
.,TRBV18,.,TRBJ2-6,TGTGCCAGCTCACTTACTAGAGTCTCTGGGGCCAACGTCCTGACTTTC,CASSLTRVSGANVLTF
.,TRBV4-1,once,TRBJ1-1,TGCGCCAGCAGCCAAGATTATAGAGAGACAGAAGCTTTCTTT,CASSQDYRETEAFF
.,TRBV10-1,.,TRBJ2-5,TGCGCCAGCAGTGAGTCAGTCAGCGTCCAAGAGACCCAGTACTTC,CASSESVSVQETQYF
.,TRBV10-3,.,TRBJ2-7,TGTGCCATCAACTCCGGGACTCACTACGAGCAGTACTTC,CAINSGTHYEQYF
.,TRBV28,.,TRBJ1-1,TGTGCCAGCAGTTTGGACCGGTGGAGGGTTAAAGCTTTCTTT,CASSLDRWRVKAFF
TRBD1,TRBV19,once,TRBJ2-3,TGTGCCAGTAGTATGTGGGGACAGGGATCAGATACGCAGTATTTT,CASSMWGQGSDTQYF
TRBD1,TRBV27,.,TRBJ2-7,TGTGCCAGCGGGGAGGGGACAGGGCTCTACGAGCAGTACTTC,CASGEGTGLYEQYF
.,TRBV7-9,.,TRBJ2-1,TGTGCCAGCAGCCCATTAGCGCCCTCCTACAATGAGCAGTTCTTC,CASSPLAPSYNEQFF
TRBD1,TRBV28,.,TRBJ2-2,TGTGCCAGCAGTCAGGACAGGGACACCGGGGAGCTGTTTTTT,CASSQDRDTGELFF
.,TRBV27,.,TRBJ2-1,TGTGCCAGCAGTTTAAGAGGGCAACTAACTGAGCAGTTCTTC,CASSLRGQLTEQFF
.,TRBV7-8,.,TRBJ1-5,TGTGCCAGCAGCTTAACTGTGGGCAGACGAAATCAGCCCCAGCATTTT,CASSLTVGRRNQPQHF
TRBD1,TRBV7-9,.,TRBJ1-4,TGTGCCAGCAGTTTCGGACAGGGGGCCCTTCCAACTAATGAAAAACTGTTTTTT,CASSFGQGALPTNEKLFF
.,TRBV29-1,.,TRBJ1-2,TGCAGCGTTGATGACAGCAAGGGGTATGGCTACACCTTC,CSVDDSKGYGYTF
TRBD1,TRBV7-3,.,TRBJ1-1,TGTGCCAGCAGCCCTTGGGACAGGGTAACGGACACTGAAGCTTTCTTT,CASSPWDRVTDTEAFF
TRBD2,TRBV5-1,.,TRBJ2-1,TGCGCCAGCAGCTCCGGGACTAGCGGGATTTACAATGAGCAGTTCTTC,CASSSGTSGIYNEQFF
.,TRBV6-5,.,TRBJ1-3,TGTGCCAGCAGTTACTCCTTGGCAGTGTCTGGAAACACCATATATTTT,CASSYSLAVSGNTIYF
TRBD1,TRBV10-3,.,TRBJ1-4,TGTGCCATCAGTGAAAGGGGACAGGGAGGTGAAAAACTGTTTTTT,CAISERGQGGEKLFF
TRBD1,TRBV7-3,.,TRBJ2-1,TGTGCCAGCAGGCCGGGACAGGGGGTCTATGAGCAGTTCTTC,CASRPGQGVYEQFF
TRBD1,TRBV4-3,.,TRBJ2-2,TGCGCCAGCAGCCAAGAAATCACAGGGGGCCTGAACACCGGGGAGCTGTTTTTT,CASSQEITGGLNTGELFF
.,TRBV30,.,TRBJ2-6,TGTGCCTGGAGTGTAATTTTGACGGGTCGGACACCCTCTGGGGCCAACGTCCTGACTTTC,CAWSVILTGRTPSGANVLTF
.,TRBV5-1,.,TRBJ1-5,TGCGCCAGCAGCTTGACGGGGAATCAGCCCCAGCATTTT,CASSLTGNQPQHF
TRBD2,TRBV13,once,TRBJ2-5,TGTGCCAGCAGCTATAGCGGGGTGCAAGAGACCCAGTACTTC,CASSYSGVQETQYF
.,TRBV29-1,.,TRBJ2-5,TGCAGCTCCTCTGGGGCCACCCAAGAGACCCAGTACTTC,CSSSGATQETQYF
.,TRBV11-2,once,TRBJ1-1,TGTGCCAGCAGCTTACTCTCGGGAAAAGGAACGGCTTTCTTT,CASSLLSGKGTAFF
TRBD1,TRBV5-5,once,TRBJ2-1,TGTGCCAGCAGCTTACAGGGGGCGCGAAACAATGAGCAGTTCTTC,CASSLQGARNNEQFF
.,TRBV7-9,.,TRBJ1-2,TGTGCCAGCAGCCCTAGTGACAGAAATTATGGCTACACCTTC,CASSPSDRNYGYTF
.,TRBV7-2,.,TRBJ2-5,TGTGCCAGCAGCTTGCCAGGCCAAGAGACCCAGTACTTC,CASSLPGQETQYF
.,TRBV21-1,.,TRBJ2-5,TGTGCCAGCAGCAACGGCGGACCCGGGGGGGAGACCCAGTACTTC,CASSNGGPGGETQYF
.,TRBV10-3,.,TRBJ2-5,TGTGCCATCAGCCCGGGACTGGGGAAACAAGAGACCCAGTACTTC,CAISPGLGKQETQYF
.,TRBV5-1,.,TRBJ2-5,TGCGCCAGCAGCTTGGGTAGCGGTGGGACCCAGTACTTC,CASSLGSGGTQYF
.,TRBV28,.,TRBJ1-5,TGTGCCAGCAGGATAAAATTTAGTCAGCCCCAGCATTTT,CASRIKFSQPQHF
TRBD1,TRBV29-1,.,TRBJ2-5,TGCAGCGTTGAAATCGTAGGACAGGCGAGAATTTTCCCGGAGACCCAGTACTTC,CSVEIVGQARIFPETQYF
.,TRBV5-4,.,TRBJ2-3,TGTGCCAGCAGCTCAGGGAGGGATACGCAGTATTTT,CASSSGRDTQYF
TRBD1,TRBV28,.,TRBJ1-2,TGTGCCAGCAGTGTTGGACAGGGCTATGGCTACACCTTC,CASSVGQGYGYTF
TRBD1,TRBV7-2,few,TRBJ1-5,TGTGCCAGCAGCTCAGACAGGGATCAGCCCCAGCATTTT,CASSSDRDQPQHF
TRBD1,TRBV29-1,few,TRBJ1-1,TGCAGCGTAGGGACAGGGCTGTTAAACACTGAAGCTTTCTTT,CSVGTGLLNTEAFF
TRBD2,TRBV7-9,.,TRBJ2-5,TGTGCCAGCAGCCTGGGGGGGATGAGAGGGAAACGGGGAGAGACCCAGTACTTC,CASSLGGMRGKRGETQYF
.,TRBV7-2,.,TRBJ2-7,TGTGCCAGCAGCTTAGGGACAATCCCATACGAGCAGTACTTC,CASSLGTIPYEQYF
TRBD1,TRBV5-1,.,TRBJ1-3,TGCGCCAGCAGCTTGTTGGCAGGGGGCATCCTCTCTGGAAACACCATATATTTT,CASSLLAGGILSGNTIYF
.,TRBV6-7,.,TRBJ1-5,TGTGCCAGCTCCCATGAGCCCCAGCATTTT,CASSHEPQHF